One and the same sample provided the 16 T cell receptor beta chains below, sequenced in a study of blood T cell repertoires in COVID-19. TCRdb keeps only in-frame clones here, not all; method: immunoSEQ multiplex PCR. The sample shows 85,000 to 110,000 clones, about 90% of them seen only once. Sequences were obtained from peripheral blood. Receptors were obtained from a human donor in a cohort sampled during active COVID-19.

This chain uses TRBV5-1 with TRBJ2-5; 11 nucleotides match TRBD2. With 7 bases clipped from V and 4 bases from J, the junction kept 9 bases outside the gene matches. Germline V lookup: CDR1 SGHRS, CDR2 YFSETQ. The CDR3 totals 15 residues. The CDR3 nucleotides are TGCGCCAGCCAGCCGGGACTAGCGGTGAGAGAGACCCAGTACTTC. Protein product: CASQPGLAVRETQYF. The full variable domain, its missing parts supplied by reference TRBV5-1 and TRBJ2-5, is KAGVTQTPRYLIKTRGQQVTLSCSPISGHRSVSWYQQTPGQGLQFLFEYFSETQRNKGNFPGRFSGRQFSNSRSEMNVSTLELGDSALYLCASQPGLAVRETQYFGPGTRLLVL.

The J gene is TRBJ2-7, the V gene TRBV5-1, with D tentatively TRBD2 (5 bases). The length of the CDR3 is 14 residues. V gave up 0 bases and J gave up 6 bases, with 13 bases separating them. Germline CDR1 SGHRS, CDR2 YFSETQ. The CDR3 loop reads CASSLAAEEGEQYF. The CDR3 coding sequence is TGCGCCAGCAGCTTGGCGGCGGAAGAGGGCGAGCAGTACTTC.

This clone was recorded only once. J is TRBJ1-4 and V is TRBV19; 8 bases align to TRBD1. The CDR3 sequence is 14 residues long. Germline V gives CDR1 LNHDA, CDR2 SQIVND (reference sequence). The trim removed 5 bases at V and 5 bases at J, leaving 4 bases unmatched. In DNA form, the CDR3 reads TGTGCCAGTAGTGAACGGACAGGGAATGAAAAACTGTTTTTT. Its protein is CASSERTGNEKLFF.

The chain employs TRBV20-1 and TRBJ2-1; 7 positions agree with TRBD2. The germline CDR1 and CDR2 sequences are DFQATT and SNEGSKA (reference sequence). The CDR3 extends over 11 amino acids. The V gene end was trimmed by 7 bases and the J gene end by 6 bases; junction bases not matched to a gene: 3. DNA of the CDR3: TGCAGTGTGGGGGAGGGCAATGAGCAGTTCTTC. It yields the protein CSVGEGNEQFF.

The V call is TRBV10-3, the J call TRBJ1-2; the match to TRBD1 covers 7 bases. The CDR3 contains 18 residues. Trimming cost V 0 bases and J 3 bases; bases outside gene matches: 13. The V gene's germline CDR1 is ENHRY and CDR2 SYGVKD. In DNA, the CDR3 is TGTGCCATCAGTGAGTCCTTACAGGGGCAATCTGTGGACTATGGCTACACCTTC. It codes for CAISESLQGQSVDYGYTF.

This clone came up once. This chain connects TRBV7-2 to TRBJ1-3; 9 bases line up with TRBD1. The germline V gene has CDR1 SGHTA and CDR2 FQGNSA. The CDR3 has 19 amino acids. The junction had 15 bases not matched to a gene; V was cut back by 4 bases and J by 2 bases. The CDR3 DNA is TGTGCCAGCAGCTCTCAATGGACAGGGGACCCGTTTACTGGAAACACCATATATTTT. Its translation: CASSSQWTGDPFTGNTIYF.

The chain couples TRBV25-1 to TRBJ2-1, with 7 bases matching TRBD1. Germline CDR1 reads MGHDK; CDR2 reads SYGVNS. Unmatched junction bases numbered 6, after V lost 1 base and J lost 3 bases. The CDR3 runs to 16 residues. The CDR3 spells CASSESTGANYNEQFF. The CDR3 nucleotides are TGTGCCAGCAGTGAATCAACAGGGGCCAACTACAATGAGCAGTTCTTC.

The chain links TRBV19 to TRBJ2-2; 8 positions match TRBD1. Germline CDR1 LNHDA, CDR2 SQIVND (reference sequence). This CDR3 is built from 15 residues. V shed 6 bases, J shed 7 bases, and the junction held 10 bases outside the gene matches. CDR3 region: CASSPGQGIIGELFF. The CDR3 DNA reads TGTGCCAGTAGCCCAGGACAGGGCATCATCGGGGAGCTGTTTTTT.

CDR3: CASSLFTWTSGRSDTQYF. CDR3 coding DNA: TGTGCCAGCAGCCTATTCACCTGGACTAGCGGGAGGTCGGATACGCAGTATTTT. V is TRBV5-4 and J is TRBJ2-3; 14 bases fit TRBD2. Looked up from germline, CDR1 is SGHNT and CDR2 is YYREEE (reference sequence). This CDR3 has 18 amino acids. With 4 bases clipped from V and 6 bases from J, the junction kept 13 bases outside the gene matches.

This rearrangement joins TRBV4-2 to TRBJ2-1; 9 bases are a match to TRBD1. This CDR3 has 14 residues. V gave up 0 bases and J gave up 10 bases; unmatched junction bases: 4. CDR1 and CDR2 from the germline V gene are LGHNA and YNFKEQ. The CDR3 DNA sequence: TGTGCCAGCAGCCAAGAGGGGACAGGGAGGGAGCAGTTCTTC. Translated, it gives CASSQEGTGREQFF.

In its sample, this clone was seen once. The chain employs TRBV4-2 and TRBJ2-7; D is unresolved. Germline CDR1 LGHNA, CDR2 YNFKEQ. The CDR3 spans 14 residues. V lost 2 bases to trimming and J lost 2 bases, with 10 bases between them. The CDR3 loop is CASSQLGAAYEQYF. CDR3 DNA: TGTGCCAGCAGCCAACTGGGCGCAGCCTACGAGCAGTACTTC.

The rearrangement joins TRBV19 to TRBJ1-5, with TRBD1 identical over 7 bases. Germline V CDR1 and CDR2: LNHDA, SQIVND (reference sequence). CDR3 length equals 14 residues. V shed 7 bases, J shed 3 bases, and the junction held 6 bases outside the gene matches. The chain's CDR3 is CASNTDRINQPQHF. The CDR3 DNA follows: TGTGCCAGTAATACGGACAGGATCAATCAGCCCCAGCATTTT. The complete variable domain, with remaining parts taken from reference TRBV19 and TRBJ1-5, reads DGGITQSPKYLFRKEGQNVTLSCEQNLNHDAMYWYRQDPGQGLRLIYYSQIVNDFQKGDIAEGYSVSREKKESFPLTVTSAQKNPTAFYLCASNTDRINQPQHFGDGTRLSIL.

J is TRBJ2-2 and V is TRBV5-6; D is uncertain. The CDR3 extends over 12 amino acids. Per the germline V gene, CDR1 is SGHDT and CDR2 is YYEEEE. V shed 2 bases and J shed 11 bases, with 10 bases lying between them. CDR3 sequence: CASSLNQIELFF. CDR3 nucleotide sequence: TGTGCCAGCAGCTTAAATCAGATTGAGCTGTTTTTT.

The rearrangement links TRBV9 to TRBJ1-4, with 7 bases identical to TRBD1. Germline CDR1 and CDR2: SGDLS and YYNGEE. V was clipped by 3 bases and J by 8 bases; unmatched bases: 10. The CDR3 spans 15 residues. The CDR3 nucleotides read TGTGCCAGCAGCGCGCCCAGACAGGGTAGCGAAAAACTGTTTTTT. Its translation is CASSAPRQGSEKLFF.

The chain links TRBV7-2 to TRBJ2-1; D is unclear. CDR1 SGHTA and CDR2 FQGNSA come from the germline V gene. Trimming took 1 base from V and 8 from J, leaving 9 bases between them. This CDR3 has 13 amino acids. The CDR3 reads CASSLGLGYEQFF. CDR3 in DNA: TGTGCCAGCAGCTTAGGATTGGGCTATGAGCAGTTCTTC.

This chain uses TRBV7-2 with TRBJ1-6; TRBD1 matches 10 bases. The CDR3 consists of 17 residues. Germline values: CDR1 SGHTA, CDR2 FQGNSA. V gave up 5 bases and J gave up 9 bases; unmatched junction bases: 13. The CDR3: CASSPSRQGAVFSPLHF. The CDR3 region has the DNA TGTGCCAGCAGCCCGAGTCGACAGGGGGCGGTGTTTTCACCCCTCCACTTT.